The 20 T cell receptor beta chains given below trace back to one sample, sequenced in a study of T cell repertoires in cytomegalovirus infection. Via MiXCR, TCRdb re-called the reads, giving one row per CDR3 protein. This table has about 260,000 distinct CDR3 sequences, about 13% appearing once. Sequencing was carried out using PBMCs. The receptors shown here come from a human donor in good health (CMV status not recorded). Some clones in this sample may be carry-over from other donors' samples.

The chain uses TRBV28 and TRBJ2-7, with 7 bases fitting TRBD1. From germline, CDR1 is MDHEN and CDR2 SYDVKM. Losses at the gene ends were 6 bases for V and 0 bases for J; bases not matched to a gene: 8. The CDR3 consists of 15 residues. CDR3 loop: CASSPGRGISYEQYF. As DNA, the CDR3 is TGTGCCAGCAGCCCCGGCAGGGGGATCTCCTACGAGCAGTACTTC.

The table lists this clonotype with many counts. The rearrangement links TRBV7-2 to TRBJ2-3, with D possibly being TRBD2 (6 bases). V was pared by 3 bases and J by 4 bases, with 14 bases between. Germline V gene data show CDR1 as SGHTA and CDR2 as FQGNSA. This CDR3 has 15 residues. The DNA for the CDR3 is TGTGCCAGCAGCTTCGCGGGGTTGTCGGCAGATACGCAGTATTTT. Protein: CASSFAGLSADTQYF. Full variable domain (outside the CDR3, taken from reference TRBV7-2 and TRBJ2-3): GAGVSQSPSNKVTEKGKDVELRCDPISGHTALYWYRQSLGQGLEFLIYFQGNSAPDKSGLPSDRFSAERTGGSVSTLTIQRTQQEDSAVYLCASSFAGLSADTQYFGPGTRLTVL.

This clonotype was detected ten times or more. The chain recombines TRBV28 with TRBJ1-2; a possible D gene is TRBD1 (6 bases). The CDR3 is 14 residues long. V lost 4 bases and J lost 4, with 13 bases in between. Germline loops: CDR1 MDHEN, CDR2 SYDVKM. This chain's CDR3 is CASSSPNRAYGYTF. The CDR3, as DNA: TGTGCCAGCAGTTCTCCGAACAGGGCCTATGGCTACACCTTC.

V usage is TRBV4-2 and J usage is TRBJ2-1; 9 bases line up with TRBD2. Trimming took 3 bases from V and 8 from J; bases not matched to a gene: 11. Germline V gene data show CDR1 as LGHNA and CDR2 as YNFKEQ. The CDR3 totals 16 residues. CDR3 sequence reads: CASSQATGTSIYEQFF. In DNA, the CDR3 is TGTGCCAGCAGCCAGGCTACCGGGACTAGCATCTATGAGCAGTTCTTC.

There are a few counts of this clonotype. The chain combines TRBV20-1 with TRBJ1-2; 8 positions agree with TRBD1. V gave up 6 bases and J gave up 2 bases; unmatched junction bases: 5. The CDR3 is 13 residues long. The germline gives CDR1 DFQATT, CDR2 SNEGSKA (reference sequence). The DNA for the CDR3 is TGCAGTGCCGAGACAGGGGAGAACTATGGCTACACCTTC. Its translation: CSAETGENYGYTF.

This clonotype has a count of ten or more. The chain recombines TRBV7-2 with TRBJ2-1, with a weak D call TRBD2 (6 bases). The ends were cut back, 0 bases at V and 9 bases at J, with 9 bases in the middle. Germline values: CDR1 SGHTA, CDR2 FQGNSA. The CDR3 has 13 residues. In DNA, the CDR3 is TGTGCCAGCAGCTTAGCGCGGGATGGTGAGCAGTTCTTC. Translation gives CASSLARDGEQFF.

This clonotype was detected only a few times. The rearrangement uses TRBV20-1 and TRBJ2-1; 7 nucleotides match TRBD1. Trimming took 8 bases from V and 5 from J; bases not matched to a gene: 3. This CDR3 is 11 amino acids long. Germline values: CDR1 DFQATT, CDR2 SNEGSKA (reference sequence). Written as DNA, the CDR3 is TGCAGTCAGACAGGGAACAATGAGCAGTTCTTC. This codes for CSQTGNNEQFF.

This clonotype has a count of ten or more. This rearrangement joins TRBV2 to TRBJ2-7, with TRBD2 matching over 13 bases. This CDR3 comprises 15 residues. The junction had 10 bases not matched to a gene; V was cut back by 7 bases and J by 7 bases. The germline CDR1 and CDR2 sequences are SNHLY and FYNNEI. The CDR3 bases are TGTGCCAGCACGGAGGAACTAGCGGGAGGGCGGGAGCAGTACTTC. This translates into CASTEELAGGREQYF.

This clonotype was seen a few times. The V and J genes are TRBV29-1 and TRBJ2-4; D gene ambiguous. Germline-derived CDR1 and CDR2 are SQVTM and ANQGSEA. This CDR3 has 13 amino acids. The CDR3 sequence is CAFADIAKNIQYF. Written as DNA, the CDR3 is TGCGCTTTTGCGGATATAGCCAAAAACATTCAGTACTTC.

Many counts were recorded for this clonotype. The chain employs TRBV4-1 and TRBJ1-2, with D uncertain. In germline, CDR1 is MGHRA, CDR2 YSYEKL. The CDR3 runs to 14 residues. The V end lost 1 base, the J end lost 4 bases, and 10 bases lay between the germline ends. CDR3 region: CASSQGAGSYGYTF. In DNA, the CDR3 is TGCGCCAGCAGCCAAGGTGCAGGAAGCTATGGCTACACCTTC.

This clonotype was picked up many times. The CDR3 protein is CSAHRGLKETQYF. In nucleotides, the CDR3 is TGCAGCGCCCACAGGGGGTTGAAAGAGACCCAGTACTTC. The chain recombines TRBV29-1 with TRBJ2-5; 8 nucleotides agree with TRBD1. The V gene's germline CDR1 is SQVTM and CDR2 ANQGSEA. Trimming removed 7 bases from V and 3 bases from J; junction bases left unmatched: 7. The CDR3 runs to 13 residues.

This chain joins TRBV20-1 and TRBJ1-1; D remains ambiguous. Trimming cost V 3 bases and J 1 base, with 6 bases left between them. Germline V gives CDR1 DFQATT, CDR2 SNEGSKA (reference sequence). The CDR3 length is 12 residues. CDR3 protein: CSASPGNTEAFF. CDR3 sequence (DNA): TGCAGTGCTAGTCCAGGGAACACTGAAGCTTTCTTT.

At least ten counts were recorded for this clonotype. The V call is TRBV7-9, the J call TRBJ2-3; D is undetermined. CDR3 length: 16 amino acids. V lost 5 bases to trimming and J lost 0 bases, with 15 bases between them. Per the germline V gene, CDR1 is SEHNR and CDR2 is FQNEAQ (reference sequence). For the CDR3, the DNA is TGTGCCAGCAGCCCCCGGTTCACCGGCAGCACAGATACGCAGTATTTT. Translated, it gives CASSPRFTGSTDTQYF.

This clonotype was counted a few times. CDR3 protein: CSARTGINYGYTF. Here the CDR3 DNA reads TGCAGTGCTCGGACAGGGATTAACTATGGCTACACCTTC. The rearrangement joins TRBV20-1 to TRBJ1-2; 8 nucleotides agree with TRBD1. V lost 5 bases to trimming and J lost 1 base; unmatched junction nucleotides: 3. The CDR3 is made up of 13 amino acids. CDR1 DFQATT and CDR2 SNEGSKA come from the germline V gene (reference sequence).

CDR3 sequence (DNA): TGTGCCAGCAGTCTACAGGGAGGACCAAATCAGCCCCAGCATTTT. Translating gives CASSLQGGPNQPQHF. This chain links TRBV5-6 with TRBJ1-5, with TRBD1 as a possible D gene (6 bases). CDR1 is SGHDT and CDR2 is YYEEEE in the germline V gene. The CDR3 sequence is 15 residues long. Trimming left V 5 bases short and J 4 bases short, with 16 bases between. Full variable domain (remainder filled in from reference TRBV5-6 and TRBJ1-5): DAGVTQSPTHLIKTRGQQVTLRCSPKSGHDTVSWYQQALGQGPQFIFQYYEEEERQRGNFPDRFSGHQFPNYSSELNVNALLLGDSALYLCASSLQGGPNQPQHFGDGTRLSIL.

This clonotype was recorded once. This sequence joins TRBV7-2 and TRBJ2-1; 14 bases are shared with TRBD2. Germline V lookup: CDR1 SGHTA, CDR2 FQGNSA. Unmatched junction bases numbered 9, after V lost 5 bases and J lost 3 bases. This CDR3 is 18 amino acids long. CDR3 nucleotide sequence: TGTGCCAGCAGCCCACGACGACTAGCGGGAGGGGTCTACAATGAGCAGTTCTTC. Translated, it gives CASSPRRLAGGVYNEQFF. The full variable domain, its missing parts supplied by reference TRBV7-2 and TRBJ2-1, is GAGVSQSPSNKVTEKGKDVELRCDPISGHTALYWYRQSLGQGLEFLIYFQGNSAPDKSGLPSDRFSAERTGGSVSTLTIQRTQQEDSAVYLCASSPRRLAGGVYNEQFFGPGTRLTVL.

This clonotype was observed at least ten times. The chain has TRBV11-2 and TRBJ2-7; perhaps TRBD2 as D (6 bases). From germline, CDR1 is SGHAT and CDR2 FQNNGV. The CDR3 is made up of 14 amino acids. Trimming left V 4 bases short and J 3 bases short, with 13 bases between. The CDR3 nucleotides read TGTGCCAGCAGCTCTCAGGGAGGATTCTACGAGCAGTACTTC. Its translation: CASSSQGGFYEQYF.

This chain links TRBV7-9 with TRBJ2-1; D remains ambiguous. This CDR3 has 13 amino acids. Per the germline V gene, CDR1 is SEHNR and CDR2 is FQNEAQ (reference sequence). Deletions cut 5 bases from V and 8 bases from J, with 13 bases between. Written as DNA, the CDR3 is TGTGCCAGCAGCCTTAAGAGAATCGATGAGCAGTTCTTC. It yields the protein CASSLKRIDEQFF.

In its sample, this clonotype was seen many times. CDR3 in amino acids: CASSLKTGGFDPEKLFF. In DNA form, the CDR3 reads TGTGCCAGCAGCTTAAAGACAGGGGGCTTTGATCCGGAAAAACTGTTTTTT. The rearrangement links TRBV7-6 to TRBJ1-4, with 10 nucleotides matching TRBD1. The germline V gene has CDR1 SGHVS and CDR2 FNYEAQ. The CDR3 spans 17 residues. Trimming took 2 bases from V and 8 from J; bases not matched to a gene: 11.

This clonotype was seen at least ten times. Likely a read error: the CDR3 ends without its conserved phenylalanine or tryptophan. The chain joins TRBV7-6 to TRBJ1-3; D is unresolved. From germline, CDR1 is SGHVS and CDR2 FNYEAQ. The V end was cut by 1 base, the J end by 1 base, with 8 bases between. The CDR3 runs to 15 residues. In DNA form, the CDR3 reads TGTGCCAGCAGCTTAGACGCGGGATCTGGAAACACCATATATCTT. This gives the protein CASSLDAGSGNTIYL.